This T cell receptor beta chain was sequenced in a study of CD8 T cells in ankylosing spondylitis. Using quantitative 5'-RACE with molecular barcodes, the authors made TCR beta libraries. TCRdb used MiXCR to reprocess the 5' RACE reads, holding one entry per CDR3 protein. The sample includes about 160,000 distinct CDR3 sequences, approximately 9% of them seen just once. This clonotype has only a few counts. Its antigen remains unidentified. The length of the CDR3 is 13 residues. Germline loops: CDR1 LNHNV, CDR2 YYDKDF (reference sequence). Trimming shortened V by 9 bases and J by 4 bases, and 12 bases separated the two germline ends. General study results and limits: One TCR beta motif, made up of seven to nine highly homologous variants, appeared characteristic of ankylosing spondylitis blood. Researchers reportedly found disease-linked clones significantly enriched in matched ankylosing spondylitis synovial fluid.

The clonotype was recovered from a female donor with ankylosing spondylitis or in good health (not recorded which). Specimen: blood, either unsorted or a sorted T cell fraction (not recorded which). The V call is TRBV15, the J call TRBJ2-2; D perhaps matches TRBD2 (6 bases). CDR3 nucleotides: TGTGCCACTCGGGATAGCGGCACCGGGGAGCTGTTTTTT. Translated, it gives CATRDSGTGELFF.